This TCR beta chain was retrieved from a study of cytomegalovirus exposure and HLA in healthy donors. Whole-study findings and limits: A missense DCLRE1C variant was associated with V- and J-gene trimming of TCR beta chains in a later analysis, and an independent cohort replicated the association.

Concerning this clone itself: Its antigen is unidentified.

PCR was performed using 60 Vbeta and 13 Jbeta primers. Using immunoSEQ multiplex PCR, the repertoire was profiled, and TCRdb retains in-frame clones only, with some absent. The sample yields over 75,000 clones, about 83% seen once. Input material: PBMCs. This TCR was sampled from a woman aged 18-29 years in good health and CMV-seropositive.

The CDR3 reads CASSDPGTGGFLPQHF. The DNA of the CDR3 is TGTGCCAGCAGTGACCCCGGGACAGGGGGTTTTTTGCCCCAGCATTTT. V and J are TRBV6-1 and TRBJ1-5, with 11 bases matching TRBD1. Unmatched junction bases numbered 10, after V lost 3 bases and J lost 9 bases. Germline values: CDR1 MNHNS, CDR2 SASEGT. The CDR3 is 16 amino acids.